The entry below gives a single T cell receptor beta chain sequence along with its context. Its antigen remains unidentified. The data stem from a study of shared clonotypes between healthy human individuals. Study-level information: The cohort comprised a couple of women and a few men. Their ages spanned 18 to 49 years.

Study results and caveats: A handful of donors shared about 5% of their naive CD4 clonotypes. The expectation was that sequencing depth would affect clonotype sharing among donors. Specimens sampled were limited to blood, with tissue repertoires likely differing.

CD45RO-negative, CCR7-selected cells formed the naive CD8 fraction, which excluded terminally differentiated effector memory CD45RA+ cells. The V end was cut by 5 bases, the J end by 2 bases, with 10 bases between. This CDR3 is built from 14 residues. Looked up from germline, CDR1 is LNHDA and CDR2 is SQIVND (reference sequence). Sequencing was performed with immunoSEQ multiplex PCR; in TCRdb, only in-frame clones are kept and a portion is missing. The sample lists approximately 2,000,000 clones, about 93% occurring once. The chain carries TRBV19 and TRBJ2-1, with D uncertain. Sequencing was carried out using naive CD8+ T cells from PBMCs. The sequence derives from a man aged 18 to 30 in good health. Some clones in this sample may be carry-over from other donors' samples. CDR3 in DNA: TGTGCCAGTAGTGGCCCGCCGACCTACAATGAGCAGTTCTTC. It is translated as CASSGPPTYNEQFF.